This T cell receptor beta chain was recorded in a study of blood T cell repertoires in COVID-19. Study in general: Researchers got acute and convalescent COVID-19 samples from the United States, Italy and Spain. The analysed material was cDNA or gDNA that came from T cells, B-cell-depleted T cells, or PBMCs.

Per the study methods: Reference gene primer amplification gave estimated nucleated cell counts. Assay: immunoSEQ multiplex PCR; the TCRdb copy retains only in-frame clones and omits some. From that table come the V and J calls and clone size; the DNA was used to work out D and trimming. Of about 120,000 clones listed, less than 75% were seen once; the top ten hold roughly 0.86%. Losses at the gene ends were 6 bases for V and 10 bases for J; bases not matched to a gene: 9. The CDR3 runs to 14 residues. Germline V gene data show CDR1 as SNHLY and CDR2 as FYNNEI. The sequenced material came from peripheral blood. The receptor was isolated from a human donor with acute or convalescent COVID-19. The donor label of this sample is uncertain. V is TRBV2 and J is TRBJ1-4; 9 nucleotides match TRBD1. The CDR3 spells CASRPQGAVGKLFF. In DNA form, the CDR3 reads TGTGCCAGCAGACCACAGGGGGCTGTGGGAAAACTGTTTTTT. Full variable domain (missing parts from reference TRBV2 and TRBJ1-4): EPEVTQTPSHQVTQMGQEVILRCVPISNHLYFYWYRQILGQKVEFLVSFYNNEISEKSEIFDDQFSVERPDGSNFTLKIRSTKLEDSAMYFCASRPQGAVGKLFFGSGTQLSVL.